Sequencing of this T cell receptor (beta chain) was carried out in a study of Graves' ophthalmopathy and Graves' hyperthyroidism. Study as a whole: Hyperthyroidism was classified as stable if no ophthalmopathy occurred within 18 months of follow-up. Findings of the study overall: A majority of expanded thyroid clonotypes exceeding 0.001 frequency were likewise present in blood. For separating ophthalmopathy from stable hyperthyroidism, a 13-signature model gave over 85% sensitivity and roughly 79% specificity.

Amplification of the TCR beta CDR3 regions used RNA transcripts (as template). An opening RT-PCR round employed HTBI primers and preceded a second-round multiplex PCR. MiXCR, run by TCRdb on the multiplex PCR reads, gives a single entry per CDR3 protein. Seen here are roughly 1.1 million distinct CDR3 sequences, roughly 35% observed once, and the top ten hold around 10%. Hyperthyroidism patients had new diagnoses, durations under 2 months, and ages of 18 to 65. Remarks on this clonotype: What it binds is not known.

The CDR3 is 13 residues long. V was trimmed by 3 bases and J by 15 bases, leaving 18 bases between them. The V gene's germline CDR1 is DFQATT and CDR2 SNEGSKA (reference sequence). Sequencing was carried out using peripheral blood or thyroid tissue (not recorded which). The J gene is TRBJ1-6, the V gene TRBV20-1; D unresolved. The TCR sequence derives from an adult man with Graves' hyperthyroidism. Written as DNA, the CDR3 is TGCAGTGCTAGTCGCGACCCGGGGTCGAACCTCCACTTT. Translated, it gives CSASRDPGSNLHF.